This T cell receptor (beta chain) is from a study of T cell repertoires in cytomegalovirus infection. Across the whole study: Carrying CMV and the relevant HLA type showed in public TCR beta signatures. Study findings and constraints: HLA-C-restricted CMV-specific TCR beta clonotypes prevailed in the ex vivo response. CMV carriers having the relevant HLA were flagged by cumulative public TCR beta family frequency.

The trim removed 4 bases at V and 2 bases at J, leaving 6 bases unmatched. The CDR3 totals 15 residues. Germline CDR1 KGHDR, CDR2 SFDVKD. TCRdb used MiXCR to reprocess the reads, holding one entry per CDR3 protein. The sample yields approximately 110,000 distinct CDR3 sequences, less than 55% seen once. This clonotype was picked up one time. As yet, its antigen is unknown. This receptor was identified in a human donor in good health (CMV status not recorded). Some clones in this sample may be carry-over from other donors' samples. The sample here was CD8+ T cells from cultured PBMCs, taken from culture after CMV antigen stimulation. The chain recombines TRBV24-1 with TRBJ2-7; 8 bases agree with TRBD2. The CDR3 loop is CATSDLLAEPYEQYF. The CDR3 DNA reads as TGTGCCACCAGTGACTTACTAGCGGAACCCTACGAGCAGTACTTC.